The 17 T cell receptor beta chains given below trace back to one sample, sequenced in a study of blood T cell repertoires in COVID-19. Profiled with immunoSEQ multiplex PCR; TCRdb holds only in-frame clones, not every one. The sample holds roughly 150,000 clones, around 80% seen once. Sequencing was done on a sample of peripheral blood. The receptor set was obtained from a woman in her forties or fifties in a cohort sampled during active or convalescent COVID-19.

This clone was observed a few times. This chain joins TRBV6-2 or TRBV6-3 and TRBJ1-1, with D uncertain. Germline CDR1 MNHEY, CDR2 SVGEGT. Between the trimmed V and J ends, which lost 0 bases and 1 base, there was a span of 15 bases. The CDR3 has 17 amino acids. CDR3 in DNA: TGTGCCAGCAGTTACTCCAGGTTCGATGCGGGGAACACTGAAGCTTTCTTT. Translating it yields CASSYSRFDAGNTEAFF.

The chain's CDR3 is CASSGGSSPTYNEQFF. The CDR3 nucleotides are TGCGCCAGCAGTGGCGGCAGTTCCCCTACCTACAATGAGCAGTTCTTC. The rearrangement links TRBV10-1 to TRBJ2-1; D uncertain. Looked up from germline, CDR1 is WNHNN and CDR2 is SYGVQD (reference sequence). The CDR3 spans 16 residues. The ends were cut back, 4 bases at V and 2 bases at J, with 15 bases in the middle.

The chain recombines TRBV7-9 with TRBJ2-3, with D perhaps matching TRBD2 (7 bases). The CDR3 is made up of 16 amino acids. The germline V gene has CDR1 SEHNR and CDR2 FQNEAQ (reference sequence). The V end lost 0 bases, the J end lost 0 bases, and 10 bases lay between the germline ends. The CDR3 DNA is TGTGCCAGCAGCTTAGCGAGGGGGGGTAGCACAGATACGCAGTATTTT. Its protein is CASSLARGGSTDTQYF.

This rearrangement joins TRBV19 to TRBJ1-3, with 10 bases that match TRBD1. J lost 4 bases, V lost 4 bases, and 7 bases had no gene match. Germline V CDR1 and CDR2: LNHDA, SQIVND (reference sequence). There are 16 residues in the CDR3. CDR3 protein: CASSTSTGGFGNTIYF. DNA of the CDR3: TGTGCCAGTAGTACCTCGACAGGGGGCTTCGGAAACACCATATATTTT.

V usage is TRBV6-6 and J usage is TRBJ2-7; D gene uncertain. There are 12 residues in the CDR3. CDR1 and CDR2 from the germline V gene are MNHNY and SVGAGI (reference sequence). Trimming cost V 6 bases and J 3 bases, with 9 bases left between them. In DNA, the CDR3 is TGTGCCAGCAGCTCCCCCGTCTACGAGCAGTACTTC. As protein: CASSSPVYEQYF.

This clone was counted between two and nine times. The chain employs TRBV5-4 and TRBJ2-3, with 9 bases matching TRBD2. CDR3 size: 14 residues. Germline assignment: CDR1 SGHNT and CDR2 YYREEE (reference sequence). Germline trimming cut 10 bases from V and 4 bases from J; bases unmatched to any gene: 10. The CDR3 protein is CALGAGGRADTQYF. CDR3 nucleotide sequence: TGTGCCCTAGGGGCGGGGGGGCGAGCAGATACGCAGTATTTT. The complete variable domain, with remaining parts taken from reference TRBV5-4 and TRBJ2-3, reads ETGVTQSPTHLIKTRGQQVTLRCSSQSGHNTVSWYQQALGQGPQFIFQYYREEENGRGNFPPRFSGLQFPNYSSELNVNALELDDSALYLCALGAGGRADTQYFGPGTRLTVL.

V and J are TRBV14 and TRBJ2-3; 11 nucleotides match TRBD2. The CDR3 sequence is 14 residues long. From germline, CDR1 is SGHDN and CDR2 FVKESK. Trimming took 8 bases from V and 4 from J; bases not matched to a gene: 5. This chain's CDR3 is CASATSGGPDTQYF. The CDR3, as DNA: TGTGCCAGCGCTACTAGCGGGGGCCCAGATACGCAGTATTTT.

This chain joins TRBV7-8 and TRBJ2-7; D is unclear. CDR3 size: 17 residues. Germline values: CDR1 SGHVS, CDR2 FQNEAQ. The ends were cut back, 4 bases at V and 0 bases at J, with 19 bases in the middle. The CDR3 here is CASSSSPGRAASYEQYF. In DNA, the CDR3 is TGTGCCAGCAGCTCGTCCCCCGGCCGCGCGGCCTCCTACGAGCAGTACTTC.

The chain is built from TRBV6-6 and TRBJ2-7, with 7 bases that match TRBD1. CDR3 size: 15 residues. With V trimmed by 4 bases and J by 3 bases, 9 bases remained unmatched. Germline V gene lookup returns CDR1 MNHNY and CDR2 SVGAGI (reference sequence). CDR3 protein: CASSFPRDRGYEQYF. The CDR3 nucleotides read TGTGCCAGCAGTTTCCCGAGGGACAGAGGCTACGAGCAGTACTTC.

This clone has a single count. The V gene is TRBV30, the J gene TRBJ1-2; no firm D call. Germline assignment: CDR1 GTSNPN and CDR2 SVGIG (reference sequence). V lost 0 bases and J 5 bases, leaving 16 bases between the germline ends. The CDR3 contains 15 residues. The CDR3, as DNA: TGTGCCTGGAGTGTCATGGGCGGGAGGGCATATGGCTACACCTTC. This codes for CAWSVMGGRAYGYTF.

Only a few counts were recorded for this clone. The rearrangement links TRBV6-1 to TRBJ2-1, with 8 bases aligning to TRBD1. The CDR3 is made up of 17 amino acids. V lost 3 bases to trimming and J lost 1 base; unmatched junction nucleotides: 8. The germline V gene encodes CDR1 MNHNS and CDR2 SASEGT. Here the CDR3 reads CASSERFGQGSYNEQFF. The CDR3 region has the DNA TGTGCCAGCAGTGAGCGTTTCGGACAGGGATCCTACAATGAGCAGTTCTTC.

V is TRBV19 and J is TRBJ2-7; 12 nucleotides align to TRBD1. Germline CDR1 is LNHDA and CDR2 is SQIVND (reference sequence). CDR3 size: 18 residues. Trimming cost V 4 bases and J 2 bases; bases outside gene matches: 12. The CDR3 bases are TGTGCCAGTAGTACGATCCATCCCGGGACAGGGGGCCCCTACGAGCAGTACTTC. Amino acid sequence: CASSTIHPGTGGPYEQYF.

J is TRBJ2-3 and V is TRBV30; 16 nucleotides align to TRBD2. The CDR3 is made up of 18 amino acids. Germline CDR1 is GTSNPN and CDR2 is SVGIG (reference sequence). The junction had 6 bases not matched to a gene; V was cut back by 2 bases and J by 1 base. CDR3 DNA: TGTGCCTGGAGTACGGGACTAGCGGGGGGGCCGGGCACAGATACGCAGTATTTT. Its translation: CAWSTGLAGGPGTDTQYF.

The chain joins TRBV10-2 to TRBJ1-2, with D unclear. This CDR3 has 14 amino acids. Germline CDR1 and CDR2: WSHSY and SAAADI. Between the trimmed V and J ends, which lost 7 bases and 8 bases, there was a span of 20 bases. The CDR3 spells CASTSPNVERGYTF. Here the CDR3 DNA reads TGCGCCAGCACTTCACCCAACGTAGAACGGGGCTACACCTTC.

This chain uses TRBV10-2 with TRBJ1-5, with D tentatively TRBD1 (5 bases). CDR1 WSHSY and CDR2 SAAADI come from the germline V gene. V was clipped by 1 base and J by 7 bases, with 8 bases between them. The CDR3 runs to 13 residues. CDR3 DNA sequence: TGCGCCAGCAGTGAGTGGGGGGAACAGCCCCAGCATTTT. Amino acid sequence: CASSEWGEQPQHF.

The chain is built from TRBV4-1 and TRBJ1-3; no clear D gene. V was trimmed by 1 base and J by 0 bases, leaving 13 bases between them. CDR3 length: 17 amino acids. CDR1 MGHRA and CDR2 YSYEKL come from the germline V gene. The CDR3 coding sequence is TGCGCCAGCAGCCAAGCGACGGGAGCTCCCTCTGGAAACACCATATATTTT. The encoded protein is CASSQATGAPSGNTIYF.

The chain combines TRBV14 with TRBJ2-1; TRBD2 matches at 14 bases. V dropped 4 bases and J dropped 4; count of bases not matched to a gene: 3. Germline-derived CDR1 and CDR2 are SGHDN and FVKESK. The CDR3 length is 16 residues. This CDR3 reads CASSRGLAGVYNEQFF. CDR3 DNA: TGTGCCAGCAGCCGGGGACTAGCGGGGGTATACAATGAGCAGTTCTTC.